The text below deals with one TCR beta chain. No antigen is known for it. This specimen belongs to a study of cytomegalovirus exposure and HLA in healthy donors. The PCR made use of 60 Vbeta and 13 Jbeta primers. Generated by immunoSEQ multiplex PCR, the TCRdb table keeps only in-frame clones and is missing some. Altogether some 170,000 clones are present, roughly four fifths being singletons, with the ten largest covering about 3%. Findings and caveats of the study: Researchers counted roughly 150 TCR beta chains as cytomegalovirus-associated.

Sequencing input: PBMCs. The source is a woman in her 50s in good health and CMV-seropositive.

CDR3 nucleotide sequence: TGCAGCGTTCGGGCTAGCTCATATTCCGGGGAGCTGTTTTTT. Translated: CSVRASSYSGELFF. This chain links TRBV29-1 with TRBJ2-2; TRBD2 might be the D (5 bases). The CDR3 runs to 14 residues. The germline V and J ends were trimmed by 5 bases and 6 bases, with 16 bases remaining between them. Germline CDR1 and CDR2: SQVTM and ANQGSEA.